Reported below is one TCR beta chain. Its target is unknown. Researchers ran the PCR with 60 Vbeta and 13 Jbeta primers. Clones were read by immunoSEQ multiplex PCR, and TCRdb kept only the in-frame ones, dropping some. The sample lists roughly 55,000 clones, roughly four fifths seen once, with over 2% in the top ten. Per germline, CDR1 SGDLS and CDR2 YYNGEE. This CDR3 comprises 15 residues. The V segment lost 0 bases and the J segment 5 bases; nucleotides outside the gene matches: 6. This specimen comes from a study of cytomegalovirus exposure and HLA in healthy donors. Study conclusions and caveats: A few chains linked to CMV were shown in vitro to be specific for CMV antigens. Later work found most CMV-associated TCR beta chains apparently HLA-restricted.

The chain couples TRBV9 to TRBJ2-5; 8 positions match TRBD2. Sequencing input: PBMCs. This sequence was found in a boy aged 5 to 17 in good health and CMV-seropositive. The CDR3 sequence is CASSVADSGVETQYF. CDR3 in DNA: TGTGCCAGCAGCGTAGCGGATAGCGGGGTGGAGACCCAGTACTTC.